The 21 T cell receptor beta chains given below trace back to one sample, sequenced in a study of blood T cell repertoires in COVID-19. The data were produced by immunoSEQ multiplex PCR, yet TCRdb's version contains in-frame clones alone and is incomplete. The table shows approximately 280,000 clones, with approximately 90% occurring only once. The sample was peripheral blood. All receptors derive from a man in his forties with acute or convalescent COVID-19.

CDR3 coding DNA: TGTGCCTGGAGTCTCCTTTCTGGAAACACCATATATTTT. Its translation: CAWSLLSGNTIYF. The chain joins TRBV30 to TRBJ1-3; D gene uncertain. Trimming pared 2 bases from V and 1 base from J, leaving 6 bases between. In germline, CDR1 is GTSNPN, CDR2 SVGIG (reference sequence). This CDR3 has 13 amino acids. The full variable domain, its missing parts supplied by reference TRBV30 and TRBJ1-3, is SQTIHQWPATLVQPVGSPLSLECTVEGTSNPNLYWYRQAAGRGLQLLFYSVGIGQISSEVPQNLSASRPQDRQFILSSKKLLLSDSGFYLCAWSLLSGNTIYFGEGSWLTVV.

The genes are TRBV6-1 and TRBJ2-1; D is possibly TRBD2 (7 bases). Germline-derived CDR1 and CDR2 are MNHNS and SASEGT. This CDR3 comprises 15 residues. Trimming left V 3 bases short and J 5 bases short, with 14 bases between. In DNA, the CDR3 is TGTGCCAGCAGTGACATAGGGGGGGCCCACAATGAGCAGTTCTTC. This encodes CASSDIGGAHNEQFF.

The chain uses TRBV10-3 and TRBJ1-1, with D maybe TRBD1 (5 bases). The germline V gene has CDR1 ENHRY and CDR2 SYGVKD. The V end was cut by 0 bases, the J end by 1 base, with 9 bases between. The CDR3 is 15 amino acids. CDR3 residues: CAISESWTRNTEAFF. Here the CDR3 DNA reads TGTGCCATCAGTGAGTCTTGGACACGGAACACTGAAGCTTTCTTT.

The gene calls are TRBV5-1 and TRBJ2-2; 7 bases fit TRBD2. Germline-derived CDR1 and CDR2 are SGHRS and YFSETQ. The CDR3 is made up of 17 amino acids. V trimming: 0 bases; J trimming: 1 base; junction bases outside the gene matches: 6. The CDR3: CASSLAGAGMNTGELFF. The CDR3 DNA is TGCGCCAGCAGCTTGGCAGGAGCGGGGATGAACACCGGGGAGCTGTTTTTT.

The chain recombines TRBV7-2 with TRBJ2-3, with a weak D call TRBD2 (6 bases). Trimming stripped 3 bases from V and 0 bases from J, with 10 bases between. From germline, CDR1 is SGHTA and CDR2 FQGNSA. The CDR3 is 15 residues long. CDR3 sequence (DNA): TGTGCCAGCAGCTTTGGGCGGGGTAGCACAGATACGCAGTATTTT. It encodes CASSFGRGSTDTQYF.

The V call is TRBV7-6, the J call TRBJ2-7; weak D call: TRBD2 (6 bases). This CDR3 contains 16 residues. V dropped 5 bases and J dropped 2 bases, with 19 bases sitting between them. CDR1 and CDR2 (germline): SGHVS, FNYEAQ. CDR3 residues: CASSLSWGDKAYEQYF. CDR3 in DNA: TGTGCCAGCAGCCTAAGTTGGGGGGATAAAGCCTACGAGCAGTACTTC.

The chain has TRBV27 and TRBJ1-2, with 8 positions matching TRBD1. The trim removed 6 bases at V and 8 bases at J, leaving 11 bases unmatched. The CDR3 extends over 14 amino acids. Germline loops: CDR1 MNHEY, CDR2 SMNVEV (reference sequence). The CDR3 sequence is CASRATGVGGGYTF. The CDR3 nucleotides read TGTGCCAGCAGGGCGACAGGGGTCGGGGGCGGCTACACCTTC.

The CDR3 bases are TGCGCCAGCAGCCAAGCGGAGCCAGCGAACACCGGGGAGCTGTTTTTT. It codes for CASSQAEPANTGELFF. The rearrangement uses TRBV4-1 and TRBJ2-2; D is undetermined. Trimming removed 1 base at V and 0 bases at J, with 9 bases between. Germline assignment: CDR1 MGHRA and CDR2 YSYEKL. The length of the CDR3 is 16 residues.

The V and J genes are TRBV30 and TRBJ1-4; D perhaps matches TRBD1 (6 bases). Germline V gene sequence: CDR1 GTSNPN, CDR2 SVGIG (reference sequence). The CDR3 is made up of 14 amino acids. V lost 3 bases to trimming and J lost 6 bases, with 14 bases between them. This CDR3 reads CAWRIQGGDEKLFF. In DNA, the CDR3 is TGTGCCTGGAGGATACAGGGAGGGGATGAAAAACTGTTTTTT.

This rearrangement joins TRBV6-6 to TRBJ1-1; TRBD1 agrees at 10 bases. Germline loops: CDR1 MNHNY, CDR2 SVGAGI (reference sequence). With 5 bases clipped from V and 3 bases from J, the junction kept 15 bases outside the gene matches. The CDR3 is 18 amino acids. The CDR3, as DNA: TGTGCCAGCAGTCCAATGGGGACAGGGGCCACCGGGGACACTGAAGCTTTCTTT. Its translation: CASSPMGTGATGDTEAFF.

V is TRBV5-5 and J is TRBJ1-2; unclear D gene. With 2 bases removed from V and 1 base from J, the gap between germline ends came to 9 bases. This CDR3 has 14 amino acids. Germline CDR1 reads SGHKS; CDR2 reads YYEKEE (reference sequence). CDR3 protein: CASSFGSVNYGYTF. CDR3 sequence (DNA): TGTGCCAGCAGCTTCGGCAGCGTTAACTATGGCTACACCTTC.

The rearrangement joins TRBV2 to TRBJ1-5; perhaps TRBD1 as D (5 bases). Germline-derived CDR1 and CDR2 are SNHLY and FYNNEI. CDR3 length: 15 amino acids. V shed 4 bases and J shed 2 bases, with 12 bases lying between them. The CDR3 coding sequence is TGTGCCAGCAGTGCTGAGCGGGGCGGCAATCAGCCCCAGCATTTT. Its translation: CASSAERGGNQPQHF.

V is TRBV7-8 and J is TRBJ2-1; 7 bases line up with TRBD1. CDR1 SGHVS and CDR2 FQNEAQ come from the germline V gene. The CDR3 consists of 14 residues. V lost 1 base to trimming and J lost 10 bases; unmatched junction nucleotides: 7. The CDR3 sequence is CASSLGLGGREQFF. CDR3 sequence (DNA): TGTGCCAGCAGCTTAGGGCTAGGGGGCCGCGAGCAGTTCTTC.

V usage is TRBV28 and J usage is TRBJ2-2; D not resolved. Germline V gives CDR1 MDHEN, CDR2 SYDVKM. Deletions cut 3 bases from V and 1 base from J, with 3 bases between. CDR3 length: 13 residues. This CDR3 reads CASSFLNTGELFF. CDR3 bases: TGTGCCAGCAGTTTCTTGAACACCGGGGAGCTGTTTTTT.

This clone was found once. The J gene is TRBJ1-2, the V gene TRBV13; D perhaps matches TRBD1 (6 bases). The CDR3 length is 14 residues. V lost 1 base and J 6 bases, leaving 12 bases between the germline ends. Germline loops: CDR1 PRHDT, CDR2 FYEKMQ (reference sequence). The CDR3 reads CASSLVGTRNGYTF. CDR3 bases: TGTGCCAGCAGCTTAGTTGGGACAAGGAATGGCTACACCTTC.

The genes are TRBV5-1 and TRBJ1-1; 7 bases line up with TRBD1. The V segment lost 4 bases and the J segment 0 bases; nucleotides outside the gene matches: 3. CDR3 length equals 14 residues. Germline V CDR1 and CDR2: SGHRS, YFSETQ. The CDR3 nucleotides are TGCGCCAGCAGCCCACAGGGGATGAACACTGAAGCTTTCTTT. It specifies CASSPQGMNTEAFF.

The genes are TRBV9 and TRBJ1-3; D unclear. The V end was cut by 4 bases, the J end by 0 bases, with 8 bases between. The length of the CDR3 is 14 residues. Germline V gene sequence: CDR1 SGDLS, CDR2 YYNGEE. The CDR3 loop is CASSTRVSGNTIYF. The CDR3 nucleotides are TGTGCCAGCAGCACCCGGGTCTCTGGAAACACCATATATTTT.

The rearrangement uses TRBV5-4 and TRBJ1-5, with D possibly being TRBD1 (6 bases). The germline V gene has CDR1 SGHNT and CDR2 YYREEE (reference sequence). The V gene lost 3 bases and the J gene lost 6 bases, with 13 bases spanning the gap. The CDR3 covers 14 residues. The CDR3 is CASSSGGAGQPQHF. CDR3 DNA sequence: TGTGCCAGCAGCTCCGGGGGGGCGGGTCAGCCCCAGCATTTT.

The chain couples TRBV27 to TRBJ2-7, with D perhaps matching TRBD2 (6 bases). Germline V gene lookup returns CDR1 MNHEY and CDR2 SMNVEV (reference sequence). The germline V and J ends were trimmed by 6 bases and 2 bases, with 14 bases remaining between them. The CDR3 spans 14 residues. In DNA, the CDR3 is TGTGCCAGCAGCTACGCCCGGGGGACCTACGAGCAGTACTTC. Amino acids: CASSYARGTYEQYF.

V is TRBV29-1 and J is TRBJ2-1; unclear D gene. The germline V gene has CDR1 SQVTM and CDR2 ANQGSEA. This CDR3 region has 12 residues. V lost 3 bases to trimming and J lost 10 bases, with 13 bases between them. CDR3 region: CSVEHGLREQFF. The DNA for the CDR3 is TGCAGCGTTGAGCACGGTCTCAGGGAGCAGTTCTTC.

This chain connects TRBV6-1 to TRBJ2-6; TRBD2 aligns across 13 bases. The CDR3 is 20 residues long. J lost 0 bases, V lost 3 bases, and 8 bases had no gene match. Germline V lookup: CDR1 MNHNS, CDR2 SASEGT. CDR3 loop: CASSDPRGLAGPSGANVLTF. CDR3 DNA sequence: TGTGCCAGCAGTGACCCCCGGGGACTAGCGGGGCCCTCTGGGGCCAACGTCCTGACTTTC.